Listed below are T cell receptor beta chains from one sample, sequenced in a study of shared clonotypes between healthy human individuals. Repertoires were generated with immunoSEQ multiplex PCR, while TCRdb's copy carries only in-frame clones and drops some. This table has a few hundred thousand clones, 65% appearing once. The sequenced material came from memory CD4+ T cells sorted from blood. These TCRs come from a man between 25 and 39 years old in good health. The CDR3 runs from the conserved cysteine through the conserved F or W. The order of the fields is CDR3 DNA, CDR3 protein, CDR3 length, J gene, clone size, D gene, V gene. D genes are given only for firm matches. Where a row states a size, it is once, few, many or the class of an expanded clone; other rows omit it.

TGTGCCAGCAGCGCCGGGACAGTCACCAGCTCTGGAAACACCATATATTTT	CASSAGTVTSSGNTIYF	17	TRBJ1-3	.	TRBD1	TRBV9
TGTGCCAGCAGTAAGAACGGTGAAGCTTTCTTT	CASSKNGEAFF	11	TRBJ1-1	.	.	TRBV11-3
TGTGCCAGCAGTTTAGGCGAGGGTTGGCGGGGCTACACCTTC	CASSLGEGWRGYTF	14	TRBJ1-2	.	.	TRBV28
TGTGCCAGCAGTTCTAATAGCGGGAGGGCACATGAGCAGTTCTTC	CASSSNSGRAHEQFF	15	TRBJ2-1	.	TRBD2	TRBV6-5
TGTGCCAGTAAATCGGGCGGCCAAACCACCGGGGAGCTGTTTTTT	CASKSGGQTTGELFF	15	TRBJ2-2	.	.	TRBV19
TGTGCCATCAGAGCCGACAGGGGGGAGATCGGGAACACTGAAGCTTTCTTT	CAIRADRGEIGNTEAFF	17	TRBJ1-1	.	TRBD1	TRBV10-3
TGTGCCAGCAGCCCCGTTATCTTAGCGGGGGAAGAGACCCAGTACTTC	CASSPVILAGEETQYF	16	TRBJ2-5	.	TRBD2	TRBV14
TGTGCCAGCAGCTCCGGCATGAACACCGGGGAGCTGTTTTTT	CASSSGMNTGELFF	14	TRBJ2-2	once	.	TRBV7-6
TGTGCCAGCATGAGGCATCGGAACACTGAAGCTTTCTTT	CASMRHRNTEAFF	13	TRBJ1-1	.	.	TRBV28
TGTGCCAGCAGCCCCTCGTTGGGCAAACTAGCGAACTCCTACGAGCAGTACTTC	CASSPSLGKLANSYEQYF	18	TRBJ2-7	.	TRBD2	TRBV14
TGTGCCAGTAGTATAGGAGTGAGAGCAAGACAGGGAAGATACGAGCAGTACTTC	CASSIGVRARQGRYEQYF	18	TRBJ2-7	.	TRBD1	TRBV19
TGTGCCAGCAGCTTAAAGGGGAGGTGGAACACCATATATTTT	CASSLKGRWNTIYF	14	TRBJ1-3	few	.	TRBV7-2
TGTGCCAGCAGCTTAGGGGGGGGGACGGCTAGCAATCAGCCCCAGCATTTT	CASSLGGGTASNQPQHF	17	TRBJ1-5	.	.	TRBV7-6
TGTGCCAGCAGTTGGACTAGCGGTTTTACCTACGAGCAGTACTTC	CASSWTSGFTYEQYF	15	TRBJ2-7	.	TRBD2	TRBV28
TGTGCCAGCAGCGCACACCGGACTAGCGGGAGGGTATCTTCCGGGGAGCTGTTTTTT	CASSAHRTSGRVSSGELFF	19	TRBJ2-2	once	TRBD2	TRBV7-9
TGTGCCAGCAGCCGGAACAACGAGCAGTTCTTC	CASSRNNEQFF	11	TRBJ2-1	.	.	TRBV28
TGCGCCAGCAGCTCCGGAACCTGGGAGACCCAGTACTTC	CASSSGTWETQYF	13	TRBJ2-5	few	.	TRBV5-1
TGCGCCAGCAGCATCCAGGGGATTAGTATAGTAGGCGAGCAGTACTTC	CASSIQGISIVGEQYF	16	TRBJ2-7	.	.	TRBV5-1
TGTGCCAGCAGCTTAGGACTAGCGGGACCGGGGGCCAACGTCCTGACTTTC	CASSLGLAGPGANVLTF	17	TRBJ2-6	.	TRBD2	TRBV7-8
TGTGCCAGCTCACGCGGCGGGAGCTTCAACAATGAGCAGTTCTTC	CASSRGGSFNNEQFF	15	TRBJ2-1	.	TRBD2	TRBV18
TGTGCCAGCAGCTTACGGAACACCGGGGAGCTGTTTTTT	CASSLRNTGELFF	13	TRBJ2-2	.	.	TRBV7-9
TGTGCCAGCTCACCATCGGGACAGGGTTCACGGGAGCAGTTCTTC	CASSPSGQGSREQFF	15	TRBJ2-1	few	TRBD1	TRBV18
TGTGCCAGCAGTCTTCGGAGGACGGAGACCCAGTACTTC	CASSLRRTETQYF	13	TRBJ2-5	.	.	TRBV11-3
TGTGCCAGCAGCCCACTTTTGGGGGAGAACACTGAAGCTTTCTTT	CASSPLLGENTEAFF	15	TRBJ1-1	.	.	TRBV2
TGTGCCAGCTCCCGAGCCGGGACGGGAAATGAAAAACTGTTTTTT	CASSRAGTGNEKLFF	15	TRBJ1-4	.	.	TRBV18
TGTGCCAGCTCACCGTCCCCTATACCTGACGAGCAGTACTTC	CASSPSPIPDEQYF	14	TRBJ2-7	.	.	TRBV18
TGTGCCAGCAGCCAGAGCGGGAGGGGCGATACGCAGTATTTT	CASSQSGRGDTQYF	14	TRBJ2-3	.	TRBD2	TRBV14